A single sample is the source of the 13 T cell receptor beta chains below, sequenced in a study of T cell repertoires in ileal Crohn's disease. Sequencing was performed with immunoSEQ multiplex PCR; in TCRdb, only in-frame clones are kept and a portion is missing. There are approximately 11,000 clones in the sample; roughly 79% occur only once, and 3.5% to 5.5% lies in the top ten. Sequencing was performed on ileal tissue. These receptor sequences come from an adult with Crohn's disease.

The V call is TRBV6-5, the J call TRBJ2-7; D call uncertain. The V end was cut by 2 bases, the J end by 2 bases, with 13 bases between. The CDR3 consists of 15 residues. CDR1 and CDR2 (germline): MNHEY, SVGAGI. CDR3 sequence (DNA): TGTGCCAGCAGTTACAACGCAGGCAGCACCTACGAGCAGTACTTC. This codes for CASSYNAGSTYEQYF.

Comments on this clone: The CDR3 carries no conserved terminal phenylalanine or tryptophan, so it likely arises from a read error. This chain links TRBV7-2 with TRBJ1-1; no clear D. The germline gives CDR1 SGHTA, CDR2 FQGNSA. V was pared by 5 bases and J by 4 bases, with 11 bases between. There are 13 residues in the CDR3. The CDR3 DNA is TGTGCCAGCAGCAGAGGGCTACGCACTGAAGCTTTCTCT. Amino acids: CASSRGLRTEAFS.

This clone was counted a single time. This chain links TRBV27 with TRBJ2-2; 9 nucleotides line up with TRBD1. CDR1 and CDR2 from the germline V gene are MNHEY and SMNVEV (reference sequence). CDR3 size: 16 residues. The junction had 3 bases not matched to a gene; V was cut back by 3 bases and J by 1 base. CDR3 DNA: TGTGCCAGCAGTTTTAGGGGACAGGGGAACACCGGGGAGCTGTTTTTT. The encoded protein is CASSFRGQGNTGELFF.

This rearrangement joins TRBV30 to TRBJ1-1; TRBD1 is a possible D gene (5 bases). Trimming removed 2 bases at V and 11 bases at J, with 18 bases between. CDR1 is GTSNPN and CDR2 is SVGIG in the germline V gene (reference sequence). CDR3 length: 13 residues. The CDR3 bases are TGTGCCTGGAGTAAAACAGGAGGGGTGATGGCTTTCTTT. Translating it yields CAWSKTGGVMAFF.

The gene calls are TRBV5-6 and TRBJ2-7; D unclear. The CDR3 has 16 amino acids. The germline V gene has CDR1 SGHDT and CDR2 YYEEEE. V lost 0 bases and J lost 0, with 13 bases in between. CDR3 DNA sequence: TGTGCCAGCAGCTTGGTTATCCCAGATTCCTCCTACGAGCAGTACTTC. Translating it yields CASSLVIPDSSYEQYF.

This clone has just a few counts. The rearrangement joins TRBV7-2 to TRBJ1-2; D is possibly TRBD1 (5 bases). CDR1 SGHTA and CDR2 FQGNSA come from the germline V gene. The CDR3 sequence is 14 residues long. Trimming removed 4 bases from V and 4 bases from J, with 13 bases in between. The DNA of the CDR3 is TGTGCCAGCAGCTCCCTCCCAGGGTCCTATGGCTACACCTTC. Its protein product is CASSSLPGSYGYTF.

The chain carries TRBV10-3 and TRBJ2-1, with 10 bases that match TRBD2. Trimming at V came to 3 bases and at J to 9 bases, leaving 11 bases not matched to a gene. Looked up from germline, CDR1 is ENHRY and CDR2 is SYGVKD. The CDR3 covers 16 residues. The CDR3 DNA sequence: TGTGCCATCAGTGATCTAGCGGGAGAAGTTCGGTTTGAGCAGTTCTTC. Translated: CAISDLAGEVRFEQFF.

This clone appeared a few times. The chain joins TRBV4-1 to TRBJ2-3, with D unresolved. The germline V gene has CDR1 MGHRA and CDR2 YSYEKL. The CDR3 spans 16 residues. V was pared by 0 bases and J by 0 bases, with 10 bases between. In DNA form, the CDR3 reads TGCGCCAGCAGCCAAGAACAACAGCCTAGCACAGATACGCAGTATTTT. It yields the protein CASSQEQQPSTDTQYF.

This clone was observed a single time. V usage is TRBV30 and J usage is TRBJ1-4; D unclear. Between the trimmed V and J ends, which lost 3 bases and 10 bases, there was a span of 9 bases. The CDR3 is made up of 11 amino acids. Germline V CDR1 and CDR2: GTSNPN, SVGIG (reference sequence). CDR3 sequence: CAWREAGKLFF. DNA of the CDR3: TGTGCCTGGAGGGAAGCGGGAAAACTGTTTTTT.

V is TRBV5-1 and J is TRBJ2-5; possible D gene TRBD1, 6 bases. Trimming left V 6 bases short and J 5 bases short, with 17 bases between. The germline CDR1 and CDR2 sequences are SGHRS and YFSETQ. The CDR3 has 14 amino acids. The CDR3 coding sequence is TGCGCCAGCAACACCCCACAGGGCGGGGAGACCCAGTACTTC. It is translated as CASNTPQGGETQYF.

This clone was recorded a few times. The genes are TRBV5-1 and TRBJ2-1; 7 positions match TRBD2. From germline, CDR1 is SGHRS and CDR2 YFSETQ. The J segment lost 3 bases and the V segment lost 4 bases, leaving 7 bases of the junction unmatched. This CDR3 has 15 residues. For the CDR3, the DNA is TGCGCCAGCAGCAGCGGGGCGGGTAGCTACAATGAGCAGTTCTTC. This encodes CASSSGAGSYNEQFF.

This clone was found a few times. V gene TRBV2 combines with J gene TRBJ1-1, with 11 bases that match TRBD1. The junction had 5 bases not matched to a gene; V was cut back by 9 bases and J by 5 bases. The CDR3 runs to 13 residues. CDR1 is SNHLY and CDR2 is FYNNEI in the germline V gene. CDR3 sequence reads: CARGGQGATEAFF. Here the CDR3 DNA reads TGTGCCAGGGGAGGACAGGGGGCAACTGAAGCTTTCTTT.

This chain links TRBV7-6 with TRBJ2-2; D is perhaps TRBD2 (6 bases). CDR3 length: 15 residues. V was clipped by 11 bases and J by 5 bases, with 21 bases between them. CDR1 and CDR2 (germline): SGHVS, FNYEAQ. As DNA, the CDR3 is TGTGCCTGCACTTACACTAGGAGGGAAACCGGGGAGCTGTTTTTT. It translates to CACTYTRRETGELFF.